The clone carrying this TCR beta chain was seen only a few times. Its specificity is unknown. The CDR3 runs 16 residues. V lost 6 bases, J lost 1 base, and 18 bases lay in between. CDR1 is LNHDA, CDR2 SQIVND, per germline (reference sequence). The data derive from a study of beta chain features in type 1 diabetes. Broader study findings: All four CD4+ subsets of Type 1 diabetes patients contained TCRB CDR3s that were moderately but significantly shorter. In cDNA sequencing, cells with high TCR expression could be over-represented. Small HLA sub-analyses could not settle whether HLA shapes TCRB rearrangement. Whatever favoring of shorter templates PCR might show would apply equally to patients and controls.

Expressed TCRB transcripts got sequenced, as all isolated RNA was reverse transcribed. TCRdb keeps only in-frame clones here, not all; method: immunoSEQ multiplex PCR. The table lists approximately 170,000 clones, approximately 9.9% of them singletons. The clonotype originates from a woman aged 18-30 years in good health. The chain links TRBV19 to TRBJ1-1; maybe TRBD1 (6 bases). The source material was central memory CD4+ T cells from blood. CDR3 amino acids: CASSHRDIPGNTEAFF. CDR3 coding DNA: TGTGCCAGTAGCCACCGGGACATTCCAGGGAACACTGAAGCTTTCTTT.